This TCR beta chain is drawn from a study of cytomegalovirus exposure and HLA in healthy donors. V shed 5 bases, J shed 1 base, and the junction held 4 bases outside the gene matches. This CDR3 spans 14 amino acids. Germline V gives CDR1 MNHEY, CDR2 SVGAGI. Study-wide results and caveats: A later analysis found first-cohort TCR clusters tended to co-occur in the 95 to 150 validation repertoires. Cytomegalovirus-associated TCR beta chains were listed, numbering under 200. Reportedly, diagnosis of cytomegalovirus status by the classifier showed high specificity and sensitivity.

Worth noting for this clone: What it binds is unknown.

Libraries were prepared by immunoSEQ multiplex PCR; TCRdb keeps only in-frame clonotypes and omits some of them. The repertoire consists of about 130,000 clones, with approximately 90% occurring once and the leading ten covering 5.5% to 7%. The receptor was isolated from a young woman in good health and CMV-seropositive. The sample taken for sequencing was PBMCs. The rearrangement uses TRBV6-5 and TRBJ1-1, with 7 positions matching TRBD1. CDR3 region: CASSRTGENTEAFF. The CDR3 region has the DNA TGTGCCAGCAGTCGGACAGGAGAGAACACTGAAGCTTTCTTT.